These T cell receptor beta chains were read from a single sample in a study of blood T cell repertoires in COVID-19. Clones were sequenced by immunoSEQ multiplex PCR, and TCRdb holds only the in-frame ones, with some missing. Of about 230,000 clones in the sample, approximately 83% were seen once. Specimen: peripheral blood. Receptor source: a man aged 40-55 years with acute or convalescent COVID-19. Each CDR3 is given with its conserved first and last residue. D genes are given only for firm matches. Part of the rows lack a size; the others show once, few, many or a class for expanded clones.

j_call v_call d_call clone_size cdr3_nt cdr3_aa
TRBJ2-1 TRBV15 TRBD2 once TGTGCCACCAGCAGGGATTTTTCCAGCGGGAGCATCCTGCATGAGCAGTTCTTC CATSRDFSSGSILHEQFF
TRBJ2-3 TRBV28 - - TGTGCCAGCACTTTAATAGTCGGAGATACGCAGTATTTT CASTLIVGDTQYF
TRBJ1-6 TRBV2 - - TGTGCCAGCAGTCCTCCGTCTGGCGGCGGCTCACCCCTCCACTTT CASSPPSGGGSPLHF
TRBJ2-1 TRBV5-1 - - TGCGCCAGCAGCCAGACCGGGGATGAGCAGTTCTTC CASSQTGDEQFF
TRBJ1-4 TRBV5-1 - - TGCGCCAGCAGCTCTCAACGACGGAGGGATGAAAAACTGTTTTTT CASSSQRRRDEKLFF
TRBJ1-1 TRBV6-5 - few TGTGCCAGCAGTTGGACAGTCGGCAACACTGAAGCTTTCTTT CASSWTVGNTEAFF
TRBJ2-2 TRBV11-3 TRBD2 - TGTGCCAGCAGCTTCCAGCGGGGATCCGGGGAGCTGTTTTTT CASSFQRGSGELFF
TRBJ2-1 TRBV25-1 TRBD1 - TGTGCCAGCAGTGTTACAGGGGGGAATGAGCAGTTCTTC CASSVTGGNEQFF
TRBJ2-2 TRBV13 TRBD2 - TGTGCCAGCAGCTTAATACAAAGCGGGAAAGCCGGGGAGCTGTTTTTT CASSLIQSGKAGELFF
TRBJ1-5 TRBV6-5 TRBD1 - TGTGCCAGCAGCCGATGGGGACAGGTCGGCCAGCCCCAGCATTTT CASSRWGQVGQPQHF
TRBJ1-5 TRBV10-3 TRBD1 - TGTGCCATCAGTGAGTCGAACAGGGGCTCGCAGCCCCAGCATTTT CAISESNRGSQPQHF
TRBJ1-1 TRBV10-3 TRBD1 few TGTGCCATCAGTGGCGGGACAGGGGGCGAGGGCGAAGCTTTCTTT CAISGGTGGEGEAFF
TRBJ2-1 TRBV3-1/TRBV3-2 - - TGTGCCAGCAGCCAAGATACAGGGTCCAACAATGAGCAGTTCTTC CASSQDTGSNNEQFF
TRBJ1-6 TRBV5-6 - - TGTGCCAGCAGCTTGTTAGGCAGGGAGGCGGACTCACCCCTCCACTTT CASSLLGREADSPLHF
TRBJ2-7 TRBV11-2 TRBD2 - TGTGCCAGCAGCGCCGGACCTTCACTTAGCGGGAGGTCGTACGAGCAGTACTTC CASSAGPSLSGRSYEQYF
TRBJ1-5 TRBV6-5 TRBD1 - TGTGCCAGCAGCGAGGACAGGGTTCAGCCCCAGCATTTT CASSEDRVQPQHF
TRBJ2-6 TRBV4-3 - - TGCGCCAGCAGCCGTAGGACGACAGCCAGCTCTGGGGCCAACGTCCTGACTTTC CASSRRTTASSGANVLTF
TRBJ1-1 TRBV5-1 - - TGCGCCAGCAGAGGGGGAAGCACTGAAGCTTTCTTT CASRGGSTEAFF
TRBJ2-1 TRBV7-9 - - TGTGCCAGCATCCACTTGGGGGGACAGTTCTTC CASIHLGGQFF
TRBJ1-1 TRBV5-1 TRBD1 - TGCGCCAGCAGCTTGGCGCAGGGGGCCATGAACACTGAAGCTTTCTTT CASSLAQGAMNTEAFF
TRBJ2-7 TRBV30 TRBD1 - TGTGCCTGGGGGACAGGGGGCCTCTACGAGCAGTACTTC CAWGTGGLYEQYF
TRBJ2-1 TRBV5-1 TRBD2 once TGCGCCAGCAGCCCTGGCCGGGGGGCGGGAGGGATGAATGAGCAGTTCTTC CASSPGRGAGGMNEQFF
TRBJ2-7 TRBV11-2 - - TGTGCCAGCAGCTTAGACTTGAGATACTACGAGCAGTACTTC CASSLDLRYYEQYF
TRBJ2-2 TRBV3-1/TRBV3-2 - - TGTGCCAGCAGCCAAGTCACGAACACCGGGGAGCTGTTTTTT CASSQVTNTGELFF
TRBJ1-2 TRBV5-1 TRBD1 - TGCGCCAGCAGCCCGGACAGGGATGGCTACACCTTC CASSPDRDGYTF
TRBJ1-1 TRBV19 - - TGTGCCAGTAGTGCAGACCGGGACACGGAAGCTTTCTTT CASSADRDTEAFF
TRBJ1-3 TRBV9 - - TGTGCCAGCAGCCCCCGACAGGCAAGCTCTGGAAACACCATATATTTT CASSPRQASSGNTIYF
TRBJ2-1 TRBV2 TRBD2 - TGTGCCAGCCGGCAGCGGGAGGGCTACAATGAGCAGTTCTTC CASRQREGYNEQFF
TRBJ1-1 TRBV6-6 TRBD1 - TGTGCCAGCAGTCGCAGGGGGCTGTATACTGAAGCTTTCTTT CASSRRGLYTEAFF
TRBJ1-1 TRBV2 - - TGTGCCAGCGACGTGGAGGCTTTCTTT CASDVEAFF